What follows are 9 T cell receptor beta chains derived from one specimen sequenced in a study of T cell responses to AZD1222 COVID-19 vaccine. Produced via immunoSEQ multiplex PCR; TCRdb's table is partial and in-frame only. The data hold about 72,000 clones, with 80% to 90% observed a single time. The sequencing here drew on peripheral blood, taken 28 days after the second AZD1222 dose. All receptors derive from an adult who received the AZD1222 COVID-19 vaccine.

The rearrangement links TRBV29-1 to TRBJ1-2, with D possibly matching TRBD1 (5 bases). Germline CDR1 and CDR2: SQVTM and ANQGSEA. With 3 bases removed from V and 2 bases from J, the gap between germline ends came to 10 bases. This CDR3 is 13 amino acids long. CDR3 region: CSVEGELNYGYTF. CDR3 DNA sequence: TGCAGCGTTGAGGGGGAACTCAACTATGGCTACACCTTC. The whole variable domain, remainder taken from reference TRBV29-1 and TRBJ1-2, is SAVISQKPSRDICQRGTSLTIQCQVDSQVTMMFWYRQQPGQSLTLIATANQGSEATYESGFVIDKFPISRPNLTFSTLTVSNMSPEDSSIYLCSVEGELNYGYTFGSGTRLTVV.

This clone occurred a few times. This chain uses TRBV9 with TRBJ1-2, with 7 nucleotides matching TRBD1. The CDR3 spans 14 residues. The J segment lost 5 bases and the V segment lost 3 bases, leaving 7 bases of the junction unmatched. CDR1 and CDR2 (germline): SGDLS, YYNGEE. The DNA for the CDR3 is TGTGCCAGCAGCGGACAGGGACATTTATATGGCTACACCTTC. Protein: CASSGQGHLYGYTF.

V usage is TRBV5-1 and J usage is TRBJ2-7, with D possibly being TRBD1 (5 bases). The germline gives CDR1 SGHRS, CDR2 YFSETQ. This CDR3 spans 14 amino acids. V lost 0 bases and J 2 bases, leaving 9 bases between the germline ends. The CDR3 DNA is TGCGCCAGCAGCTTGGAAGGGGAAACCTACGAGCAGTACTTC. Its protein is CASSLEGETYEQYF.

The chain carries TRBV5-4 and TRBJ1-5; D is perhaps TRBD1 (6 bases). Germline CDR1 SGHNT, CDR2 YYREEE (reference sequence). Trimming removed 2 bases at V and 6 bases at J, with 12 bases between. CDR3 length: 14 amino acids. In nucleotides, the CDR3 is TGTGCCAGCAGCTTACAGGGAGGTGGTCAGCCCCAGCATTTT. This sequence encodes CASSLQGGGQPQHF.

J is TRBJ1-1 and V is TRBV12-5, with D possibly TRBD1 on 5 matching bases. V dropped 1 base and J dropped 4 bases, with 10 bases sitting between them. The germline V gene encodes CDR1 LGHNT and CDR2 FRNRAP. The CDR3 totals 14 residues. The CDR3 nucleotides read TGTGCTAGTGGTTTGGAGGGGCAATTCACTGAAGCTTTCTTT. Translated: CASGLEGQFTEAFF. Full variable domain (remainder filled in from reference TRBV12-5 and TRBJ1-1): DARVTQTPRHKVTEMGQEVTMRCQPILGHNTVFWYRQTMMQGLELLAYFRNRAPLDDSGMPKDRFSAEMPDATLATLKIQPSEPRDSAVYFCASGLEGQFTEAFFGQGTRLTVV.

The V gene is TRBV7-9, the J gene TRBJ1-2, with TRBD1 matching over 8 bases. This CDR3 spans 13 amino acids. CDR1 and CDR2 from the germline V gene are SEHNR and FQNEAQ (reference sequence). J lost 7 bases, V lost 2 bases, and 3 bases had no gene match. CDR3: CASSLMGQVGYTF. In DNA, the CDR3 is TGTGCCAGCAGCTTAATGGGACAGGTTGGCTACACCTTC.

The V call is TRBV3-1 (or the pseudogene TRBV3-2), the J call TRBJ1-1; D uncertain. Trimming removed 5 bases from V and 1 base from J, with 17 bases in between. The CDR3 runs 16 residues. Germline CDR1 LGHDT, CDR2 YNNKEL (reference sequence). The CDR3 here is CASSRLTEATNTEAFF. The CDR3 DNA is TGTGCCAGCAGCAGGTTGACGGAGGCCACGAACACTGAAGCTTTCTTT.

The rearrangement links TRBV29-1 to TRBJ2-1, with TRBD2 matching 9 bases. CDR3 length: 14 residues. The junction had 15 bases not matched to a gene; V was cut back by 8 bases and J by 10 bases. From germline, CDR1 is SQVTM and CDR2 ANQGSEA. The CDR3 DNA follows: TGCAGCAGTAGCGGGGGCAAATTCGGGCAGGAGCAGTTCTTC. Translation gives CSSSGGKFGQEQFF.

V is TRBV19 and J is TRBJ1-4, with TRBD1 as a possible D gene (5 bases). Germline loops: CDR1 LNHDA, CDR2 SQIVND (reference sequence). CDR3 length equals 16 residues. With 6 bases removed from V and 1 base from J, the gap between germline ends came to 15 bases. Written as DNA, the CDR3 is TGTGCCAGTAGCGACCAACGGGGGAAAACTAATGAAAAACTGTTTTTT. This gives the protein CASSDQRGKTNEKLFF.